The next 15 T cell receptor beta chains were all read from a single sample in a study of T cell repertoires in cytomegalovirus infection. Using its own MiXCR run on the reads, TCRdb lists one record per CDR3 protein. The data hold fewer than 900,000 distinct CDR3 sequences, with about 29% observed a single time. Their antigens remain unidentified. The sequences come from cultured CD8+ T cells from PBMCs, collected from culture after CMV antigen stimulation. These receptors were obtained from a human donor in good health (CMV status not recorded). Some clones in this sample may be carry-over from other donors' samples.

V usage is TRBV11-2 and J usage is TRBJ2-1; D perhaps matches TRBD2 (6 bases). The germline V gene has CDR1 SGHAT and CDR2 FQNNGV. V gave up 0 bases and J gave up 2 bases, with 14 bases separating them. The CDR3 extends over 17 amino acids. CDR3 DNA: TGTGCCAGCAGCTTAGATCTCGGGGGAGTAGCCTACAATGAGCAGTTCTTC. Translated: CASSLDLGGVAYNEQFF.

The chain has TRBV19 and TRBJ2-2; D not certain. CDR1 is LNHDA and CDR2 is SQIVND in the germline V gene (reference sequence). Trimming stripped 7 bases from V and 0 bases from J, with 9 bases between. This CDR3 contains 14 residues. CDR3 DNA sequence: TGTGCCAGTACGGTAGTCGCGAACACCGGGGAGCTGTTTTTT. As protein: CASTVVANTGELFF. Based on the CDR3 plus reference TRBV19 and TRBJ2-2, the full variable domain is DGGITQSPKYLFRKEGQNVTLSCEQNLNHDAMYWYRQDPGQGLRLIYYSQIVNDFQKGDIAEGYSVSREKKESFPLTVTSAQKNPTAFYLCASTVVANTGELFFGEGSRLTVL.

The chain links TRBV7-2 to TRBJ2-1; D is uncertain. V shed 1 base and J shed 0 bases, with 7 bases lying between them. The CDR3 contains 15 residues. Germline V gene lookup returns CDR1 SGHTA and CDR2 FQGNSA. CDR3 in DNA: TGTGCCAGCAGCTTAGGGGTAGCCTCCTACAATGAGCAGTTCTTC. It yields the protein CASSLGVASYNEQFF.

The sample holds a few counts of this clonotype. The V call is TRBV6-6, the J call TRBJ2-7; 7 bases map to TRBD2. V lost 0 bases to trimming and J lost 1 base; unmatched junction nucleotides: 15. This CDR3 contains 19 residues. The germline V gene has CDR1 MNHNY and CDR2 SVGAGI (reference sequence). The CDR3 nucleotides are TGTGCCAGCAGTTACTCGATATCGCCTGCAGGGAGGGGATCCTACGAGCAGTACGTC. Translation gives CASSYSISPAGRGSYEQYV.

This clonotype was counted ten times or more. The rearrangement uses TRBV7-6 and TRBJ2-1, with 10 bases lining up with TRBD2. CDR3 length: 17 amino acids. Germline assignment: CDR1 SGHVS and CDR2 FNYEAQ. Trimming removed 5 bases from V and 2 bases from J; junction bases left unmatched: 9. This chain's CDR3 is CASSPGSGGPPYNEQFF. As DNA, the CDR3 is TGTGCCAGCAGCCCCGGTAGCGGGGGGCCTCCCTACAATGAGCAGTTCTTC. Full variable domain (missing parts from reference TRBV7-6 and TRBJ2-1): GAGVSQSPRYKVTKRGQDVALRCDPISGHVSLYWYRQALGQGPEFLTYFNYEAQQDKSGLPNDRFSAERPEGSISTLTIQRTEQRDSAMYRCASSPGSGGPPYNEQFFGPGTRLTVL.

This chain's CDR3 is CSVETEGGKNTEAFF. CDR3 sequence (DNA): TGCAGCGTTGAAACCGAAGGGGGGAAGAACACTGAAGCTTTCTTT. The chain combines TRBV29-1 with TRBJ1-1; D might be TRBD1 (6 bases). Germline lookup yields CDR1 SQVTM and CDR2 ANQGSEA. The ends were cut back, 2 bases at V and 1 base at J, with 14 bases in the middle. The length of the CDR3 is 15 residues.

This clonotype appeared a few times. The V call is TRBV7-9, the J call TRBJ1-6; 7 nucleotides match TRBD1. CDR3 length equals 16 residues. Looked up from germline, CDR1 is SEHNR and CDR2 is FQNEAQ (reference sequence). The trim removed 1 base at V and 5 bases at J, leaving 5 bases unmatched. The CDR3 sequence is CASSLDLDRDNSPLHF. In DNA, the CDR3 is TGTGCCAGCAGCTTAGATCTTGACAGGGATAATTCACCCCTCCACTTT.

Points on this clonotype: The CDR3 does not close with the conserved phenylalanine or tryptophan, likely indicating a read error. This chain joins TRBV6-2 or TRBV6-3 and TRBJ2-5; D unclear. The CDR3 length is 14 residues. Trimming shortened V by 7 bases and J by 5 bases, and 17 bases separated the two germline ends. Looked up from germline, CDR1 is MNHEY and CDR2 is SVGEGT. The chain's CDR3 is CASTSGWRAETQYL. The CDR3, as DNA: TGTGCCAGCACGAGTGGCTGGCGTGCGGAGACCCAGTACCTC.

The chain employs TRBV12-3 or TRBV12-4 and TRBJ2-7, with 9 bases aligning to TRBD2. CDR3 size: 16 residues. With 7 bases clipped from V and 2 bases from J, the junction kept 12 bases outside the gene matches. DNA for the CDR3: TGTGCCAGCACTAATGGACTAGCGTTGGAAGCCTACGAGCAGTACTTC. It specifies CASTNGLALEAYEQYF.

In this sample, this clonotype turned up many times. This chain uses TRBV7-2 with TRBJ2-3; a weak D match, TRBD2 (6 bases). Germline lookup yields CDR1 SGHTA and CDR2 FQGNSA. V gave up 6 bases and J gave up 2 bases, with 12 bases separating them. The length of the CDR3 is 14 residues. CDR3 bases: TGTGCCAGCAGTTCCGGGACTTTCACAGATACGCAGTATTTT. Residues: CASSSGTFTDTQYF.

This clonotype is a singleton in its sample. The CDR3: CASSFLDRATGELFF. The CDR3 DNA is TGTGCCAGCAGTTTTTTAGACAGGGCGACCGGGGAGCTGTTTTTT. The V call is TRBV28, the J call TRBJ2-2; 7 bases fit TRBD1. J lost 5 bases, V lost 3 bases, and 6 bases had no gene match. From germline, CDR1 is MDHEN and CDR2 SYDVKM. The CDR3 has 15 residues.

The V gene is TRBV2, the J gene TRBJ2-5, with D unclear. CDR1 and CDR2 (germline): SNHLY, FYNNEI. V was shortened by 1 base and J by 2 bases, with 5 bases between the two germline ends. CDR3 size: 13 residues. CDR3 in DNA: TGTGCCAGCAGTGAAGGCAGACAAGAGACCCAGTACTTC. Its translation: CASSEGRQETQYF.

The CDR3 sequence: CAISTGGGIDNEQFF. The CDR3 DNA is TGTGCCATTTCGACAGGGGGCGGGATTGACAATGAGCAGTTCTTC. The gene calls are TRBV19 and TRBJ2-1, with 10 bases aligning to TRBD1. V dropped 10 bases and J dropped 5; count of bases not matched to a gene: 11. CDR1 is LNHDA and CDR2 is SQIVND in the germline V gene (reference sequence). The CDR3 runs 15 residues. Filled out from reference TRBV19 and TRBJ2-1, the complete variable domain reads DGGITQSPKYLFRKEGQNVTLSCEQNLNHDAMYWYRQDPGQGLRLIYYSQIVNDFQKGDIAEGYSVSREKKESFPLTVTSAQKNPTAFYLCAISTGGGIDNEQFFGPGTRLTVL.

The chain uses TRBV5-4 and TRBJ2-1; 8 bases map to TRBD2. The V gene's germline CDR1 is SGHNT and CDR2 YYREEE (reference sequence). With 0 bases clipped from V and 4 bases from J, the junction kept 9 bases outside the gene matches. The CDR3 runs 17 residues. CDR3 DNA sequence: TGTGCCAGCAGCTTGGATTGGCTAGCGGGCGATTACAATGAGCAGTTCTTC. It yields the protein CASSLDWLAGDYNEQFF.

This clonotype was observed a handful of times. The chain has TRBV7-9 and TRBJ2-7; unclear D gene. There are 13 residues in the CDR3. Trimming cost V 1 base and J 6 bases, with 10 bases left between them. Germline values: CDR1 SEHNR, CDR2 FQNEAQ (reference sequence). CDR3 amino acids: CASSLGRPSEQYF. In DNA form, the CDR3 reads TGTGCCAGCAGCTTAGGCAGACCGAGCGAGCAGTACTTC.